This T cell receptor beta chain appears in the sequencing data of a study of T cell responses to AZD1222 COVID-19 vaccine. Study-wide results and limits: Across the whole spike, CD4 TCRs peaked at regions 160-218 and 743-854.

TCRdb's copy holds only in-frame clones and misses some; the assay was immunoSEQ multiplex PCR. The sample yields 150,000 or so clones, roughly 93% seen once. Comment on this clone: Its cognate antigen is unknown.

This TCR was sampled from an adult in good health. Sequences were derived from peripheral blood, sampled on day 0 of AZD1222 vaccination.

CDR3 DNA: TGTGCCAGTACCCCGACAGGGTTGTTGAACACTGAAGCTTTCTTT. It translates to CASTPTGLLNTEAFF. The J gene is TRBJ1-1, the V gene TRBV19; 7 bases agree with TRBD1. From germline, CDR1 is LNHDA and CDR2 SQIVND (reference sequence). With V trimmed by 7 bases and J by 0 bases, 8 bases remained unmatched. The CDR3 runs to 15 residues. The full variable domain, in which reference TRBV19 and TRBJ1-1 provide the parts outside the CDR3, is DGGITQSPKYLFRKEGQNVTLSCEQNLNHDAMYWYRQDPGQGLRLIYYSQIVNDFQKGDIAEGYSVSREKKESFPLTVTSAQKNPTAFYLCASTPTGLLNTEAFFGQGTRLTVV.